The clone carrying this TCR beta chain was observed a handful of times. The antigen remains undetermined. The CDR3 runs 15 residues. Germline values: CDR1 KGHSH, CDR2 LQKENI. V lost 2 bases and J lost 8; bases outside the gene matches: 9. TCRdb's table, derived via immunoSEQ multiplex PCR, lists solely in-frame clones and lacks some. The table lists a few hundred thousand clones, about 65% of them singletons. The sample is drawn from a study of shared clonotypes between healthy human individuals. Findings and caveats of the study: Compared with memory subsets, naive subsets generally had larger estimated richness. The expectation was that sequencing depth would affect clonotype sharing among donors.

The specimen sequenced was memory CD4+ T cells sorted from blood. Subset defined: CD45RA-negative fraction. The clonotype comes from a young man in good health. This chain uses TRBV18 with TRBJ1-2; the match to TRBD1 covers 9 bases. CDR3 loop: CASSPDGTGRLGYTF. The CDR3 DNA follows: TGTGCCAGCTCACCAGACGGGACAGGGAGGCTCGGCTACACCTTC.